These 10 T cell receptor beta chains came from one sample sequenced in a study of ipilimumab plus nivolumab after autologous stem cell transplantation. This table comes from immunoSEQ multiplex PCR, and its TCRdb copy is limited to in-frame clones, with some not included. This table has about 19,000 clones, about four fifths appearing once. The material was PBMCs, obtained in a trial of ipilimumab plus nivolumab as post-transplant consolidation. These receptors originate from a male donor with diffuse large B-cell lymphoma.

Only a few counts were recorded for this clone. The chain employs TRBV6-1 and TRBJ2-3; D not certain. The length of the CDR3 is 12 residues. V gave up 0 bases and J gave up 6 bases, with 4 bases separating them. CDR1 MNHNS and CDR2 SASEGT come from the germline V gene. CDR3 protein: CASSEAGDTQYF. The CDR3 nucleotides read TGTGCCAGCAGTGAAGCGGGGGATACGCAGTATTTT.

This clone was observed a handful of times. The chain carries TRBV19 and TRBJ1-5; possible D gene TRBD1, 5 bases. V was clipped by 3 bases and J by 1 base, with 13 bases between them. In germline, CDR1 is LNHDA, CDR2 SQIVND (reference sequence). The CDR3 covers 16 residues. This CDR3 reads CASSMGEGISNQPQHF. The CDR3 DNA reads TGTGCCAGTAGTATGGGAGAGGGGATCAGCAATCAGCCCCAGCATTTT.

The V and J genes are TRBV5-1 and TRBJ2-3, with D perhaps matching TRBD1 (7 bases). The CDR3 covers 17 residues. Germline values: CDR1 SGHRS, CDR2 YFSETQ. The ends were cut back, 5 bases at V and 2 bases at J, with 21 bases in the middle. CDR3 residues: CASSFNAGQRITDTQYF. Here the CDR3 DNA reads TGCGCCAGCAGTTTCAATGCGGGACAGCGAATCACAGATACGCAGTATTTT.

V gene TRBV5-1 combines with J gene TRBJ2-5, with TRBD2 as a possible D gene (6 bases). CDR1 is SGHRS and CDR2 is YFSETQ in the germline V gene. V lost 2 bases to trimming and J lost 2 bases, with 13 bases between them. The CDR3 is 15 residues long. The CDR3 DNA sequence: TGCGCCAGCAGCTTCGGGCTAGCGTTGCAAGAGACCCAGTACTTC. As protein: CASSFGLALQETQYF.

This rearrangement joins TRBV7-2 to TRBJ1-2; TRBD1 is a possible D gene (5 bases). Between the trimmed V and J ends, which lost 5 bases and 3 bases, there was a span of 16 bases. Germline V gene sequence: CDR1 SGHTA, CDR2 FQGNSA. This CDR3 is 15 amino acids long. CDR3 in amino acids: CASSPMPGNHYGYTF. The CDR3 nucleotides are TGTGCCAGCAGCCCTATGCCAGGGAATCACTATGGCTACACCTTC.

Within the sample, this clone is medium-sized (0.01 to 0.1%). This chain joins TRBV6-5 and TRBJ2-7; TRBD1 or TRBD2 may be the D gene (6 bases each). The CDR3 covers 13 residues. Germline CDR1 MNHEY, CDR2 SVGAGI. Trimming left V 0 bases short and J 5 bases short, with 8 bases between. This CDR3 reads CASSYSRGDEQYF. The CDR3 DNA is TGTGCCAGCAGTTACTCAAGGGGGGACGAGCAGTACTTC.

V and J are TRBV6-4 and TRBJ2-2; D may correspond to TRBD1 or TRBD2 (6 bases each). The ends were cut back, 6 bases at V and 8 bases at J, with 22 bases in the middle. Germline loops: CDR1 MRHNA, CDR2 SNTAGT. CDR3 size: 16 residues. Written as DNA, the CDR3 is TGTGCCAGCAGCCCGGGGGCTGCAGGGGCTCAAGGGGAGCTGTTTTTT. This encodes CASSPGAAGAQGELFF.

V gene TRBV6-6 combines with J gene TRBJ2-5; 7 bases match TRBD2. V gave up 10 bases and J gave up 1 base; unmatched junction bases: 9. The CDR3 totals 14 residues. CDR1 is MNHNY, CDR2 SVGAGI, per germline (reference sequence). CDR3 amino acids: CANMDQRGQETQYF. The CDR3 DNA is TGTGCCAACATGGACCAGCGGGGCCAAGAGACCCAGTACTTC.

V gene TRBV7-2 combines with J gene TRBJ1-2, with a possible D match to TRBD1 (6 bases). CDR3 length: 13 residues. Trimming stripped 6 bases from V and 9 bases from J, with 17 bases between. CDR1 is SGHTA and CDR2 is FQGNSA in the germline V gene. CDR3 residues: CASSSNPGQSYTF. In DNA form, the CDR3 reads TGTGCCAGCAGTTCCAATCCGGGACAAAGCTACACCTTC.

The chain employs TRBV28 and TRBJ1-1; the D gene is possibly TRBD1 (6 bases). V was clipped by 2 bases and J by 5 bases, with 12 bases between them. The CDR3 has 14 residues. Germline V lookup: CDR1 MDHEN, CDR2 SYDVKM. The chain's CDR3 is CASSLVGGDTEAFF. As DNA, the CDR3 is TGTGCCAGCAGTTTAGTCGGGGGCGATACTGAAGCTTTCTTT. The full variable domain, in which reference TRBV28 and TRBJ1-1 provide the parts outside the CDR3, is DVKVTQSSRYLVKRTGEKVFLECVQDMDHENMFWYRQDPGLGLRLIYFSYDVKMKEKGDIPEGYSVSREKKERFSLILESASTNQTSMYLCASSLVGGDTEAFFGQGTRLTVV.